The TCR beta chain under discussion was sequenced for a study of blood T cell repertoires in COVID-19. About the study: The United States, Italy and Spain provided the acute and convalescent COVID-19 samples. Nucleic acid was either cDNA or gDNA, and it came from T cells, B-cell-depleted T cells, or PBMCs.

Participants had their cohort set by participant-reported clinical history. Losses at the gene ends were 2 bases for V and 7 bases for J; bases not matched to a gene: 11. The germline CDR1 and CDR2 sequences are MGHRA and YSYEKL. This CDR3 has 16 residues. Original data processing: The authors estimated nucleated cell counts from reference gene primer amplification. Measured with immunoSEQ multiplex PCR; TCRdb has only the in-frame clones, and not every one. That table furnishes V, J and clone size, whereas the DNA furnished D and trimming. The data show 150,000 to 200,000 clones, about 84% seen once.

The sequenced material came from PBMCs or T cells enriched from blood (not recorded which). This chain joins TRBV4-1 and TRBJ2-7; TRBD2 matches at 10 bases. The TCR originated in a woman in her 40s with acute COVID-19. The CDR3 DNA reads as TGCGCCAGCAGCCAACGGAGCGGGAGGGGAGTAGAAGAGCAGTACTTC. This translates into CASSQRSGRGVEEQYF.